This T cell receptor (beta chain) was identified in a study of blood T cell repertoires in COVID-19. In the study overall: The United States, Italy and Spain were the sources of the acute and convalescent COVID-19 samples. Sources were T cells, B-cell-depleted T cells, or PBMCs; the material itself was cDNA or gDNA.

Trimming shortened V by 3 bases and J by 5 bases, and 20 bases separated the two germline ends. Germline CDR1 SGHVS, CDR2 FQNEAQ. The CDR3 has 16 amino acids. Per the authors' pipeline: Reference gene primer amplification in the assay estimated nucleated cell counts. Generated by immunoSEQ multiplex PCR, the TCRdb table keeps only in-frame clones and is missing some. D and trimming were read from the DNA, whereas the V and J calls and clone size are those reported in that table. The sample contains a few hundred thousand clones, 70% to 90% of which appear only once. In its sample, this clone was seen once.

This chain uses TRBV7-8 with TRBJ2-7; D is possibly TRBD2 (5 bases). This clonotype originated in a man aged 45-60 years who had recovered from COVID-19. Sequenced sample: peripheral blood. CDR3 sequence: CASSLRVRALLDEQYF. The CDR3 DNA is TGTGCCAGCAGCTTGCGTGTGAGGGCGCTTTTGGACGAGCAGTACTTC.